This TCR beta chain originates from a study of CD4 T cells in relation to SARS-CoV-2 and coronaviruses. Germline values: CDR1 MDHEN, CDR2 SYDVKM. The CDR3 totals 14 residues. The V end lost 4 bases, the J end lost 5 bases, and 14 bases lay between the germline ends. Findings and limits, study-wide: According to naive versus memory sequencing, detected responses are memory recall, not newly primed. SARS-CoV-2-driven expansion was significantly weaker in crossreactive than monoreactive clones.

Notes on this clone: What it binds is not known.

Assay: immunoSEQ multiplex PCR; the TCRdb copy retains only in-frame clones and omits some. The data hold tens of thousands of clones, with roughly nine tenths observed a single time. The source is an adult with COVID-19. Sequencing was carried out using naive CD4+ T cells from PBMCs. The subset here: naive CD4+ T cells isolated by negative enrichment. The chain joins TRBV28 to TRBJ2-5; tentative D call: TRBD1 (5 bases). As DNA, the CDR3 is TGTGCCAGCAGTTCCAACAGGTTTAGGGAGACCCAGTACTTC. It encodes CASSSNRFRETQYF.